The 7 T cell receptor beta chains presented below share a single source sample, sequenced in a study of tumor-infiltrating lymphocytes in localized non-small cell lung cancer. Sequencing used immunoSEQ multiplex PCR; TCRdb keeps in-frame clones, though not all of them. The table lists 15,000 to 20,000 clones, 73% of them singletons, with around 4.1% in the top ten. The sequenced material came from lung tumor tissue. Receptor source: a human donor with non-small cell lung cancer.

This clone has only a few counts. V and J are TRBV25-1 and TRBJ2-4, with D maybe TRBD1 (6 bases). The CDR3 sequence is 11 residues long. The germline CDR1 and CDR2 sequences are MGHDK and SYGVNS. Trimming left V 4 bases short and J 10 bases short, with 8 bases between. DNA for the CDR3: TGTGCCAGCAGTGGGGGACAAATTCAGTACTTC. Its translation is CASSGGQIQYF.

The chain couples TRBV5-1 to TRBJ1-1; weak D call: TRBD1 (5 bases). CDR3 size: 14 residues. Germline V gene data show CDR1 as SGHRS and CDR2 as YFSETQ. V dropped 0 bases and J dropped 3 bases, with 9 bases sitting between them. The CDR3 spells CASSLAGLDTEAFF. CDR3 bases: TGCGCCAGCAGCTTGGCGGGGCTGGACACTGAAGCTTTCTTT. The whole variable domain, remainder taken from reference TRBV5-1 and TRBJ1-1, is KAGVTQTPRYLIKTRGQQVTLSCSPISGHRSVSWYQQTPGQGLQFLFEYFSETQRNKGNFPGRFSGRQFSNSRSEMNVSTLELGDSALYLCASSLAGLDTEAFFGQGTRLTVV.

This chain connects TRBV2 to TRBJ1-1; D call uncertain. Trimming pared 4 bases from V and 1 base from J, leaving 4 bases between. There are 12 residues in the CDR3. CDR1 SNHLY and CDR2 FYNNEI come from the germline V gene. CDR3 nucleotides: TGTGCCAGCAGTGTACGGAACACTGAAGCTTTCTTT. This translates into CASSVRNTEAFF.

The chain couples TRBV18 to TRBJ2-5; 12 nucleotides line up with TRBD1. The J call may be incorrect, as the DNA end agrees better with TRBJ2-7. The CDR3 sequence is 14 residues long. CDR1 is KGHSH and CDR2 is LQKENI in the germline V gene. CDR3 sequence: CASSAGQGANEQYF. CDR3 DNA: TGTGCCAGCTCAGCGGGACAGGGGGCAAACGAGCAGTACTTC.

In this sample, this clone turned up a few times. J is TRBJ1-5 and V is TRBV4-1, with 7 bases fitting TRBD1. In germline, CDR1 is MGHRA, CDR2 YSYEKL. The CDR3 covers 14 residues. Trimming at V came to 6 bases and at J to 2 bases, leaving 4 bases not matched to a gene. In nucleotides, the CDR3 is TGCGCCAGCAGTCCCGGACAGGGCAATCAGCCCCAGCATTTT. Translated, it gives CASSPGQGNQPQHF.

The V call is TRBV7-9, the J call TRBJ1-1; D gene ambiguous. V was cut by 2 bases and J by 5 bases, with 6 bases left in between. Germline V gene sequence: CDR1 SEHNR, CDR2 FQNEAQ (reference sequence). This CDR3 comprises 12 residues. The CDR3 region is CASSLLRTEAFF. In DNA form, the CDR3 reads TGTGCCAGCAGCTTACTTAGGACTGAAGCTTTCTTT.

This clone was picked up a small number of times. The V gene is TRBV1, the J gene TRBJ2-5. Judging by the DNA end, TRBJ2-7 fits better; the J call may be wrong. TRBV1 is a pseudogene segment. This CDR3 is built from 14 residues. The CDR3 is CTSVFGGHSYEQYF. For the CDR3, the DNA is TGCACCAGCGTTTTCGGGGGACACTCCTACGAGCAGTACTTC.